The source of this TCR beta chain is a study of CD8+ T cells in alopecia areata. Sequencing used cDNA as its template, made by extracting RNA and reverse transcribing it. The assay was immunoSEQ multiplex PCR, and TCRdb's table has in-frame clones only and misses some. The sample has roughly 100,000 clones; approximately 90% are singletons. Treatment noted: oral pan-JAK inhibitor, 5-10 mg twice daily. CDR1 SEHNR and CDR2 FQNEAQ come from the germline V gene (reference sequence). Trimming removed 3 bases at V and 1 base at J, with 10 bases between. This CDR3 region has 15 residues. The sample in question was CD8+ T cells sorted from blood, obtained at approximately week 30, from a patient treated with tofacitinib. This sequence was found in a human donor with alopecia areata. This chain joins TRBV7-9 and TRBJ2-1, with a weak D call TRBD1 (5 bases). In DNA form, the CDR3 reads TGTGCCAGCAGCTTCTCCGACAGTTCCTACAATGAGCAGTTCTTC. It yields the protein CASSFSDSSYNEQFF.